This TCR beta chain was captured by sequencing in a study of CD8 T cells in Susac syndrome. The study's findings and limits: It was acknowledged in the study that its TCR sequencing and HLA analysis involved a relatively small number of individuals.

RNA totalling roughly 0.5 to 1 ug underwent reverse transcription with random hexamers. MiXCR was run by TCRdb on the immunoSEQ multiplex PCR reads, yielding one entry per CDR3 protein. This sample carries 200,000 to 250,000 distinct CDR3 sequences, 95% of them seen once, and the ten largest clones take 0.095%. From blood CD8+ and CD4+ T cells, the TCR beta chain was sequenced. The CD8+ and CD4+ T cells were isolated magnetically using a negative isolation approach, whereas the TEMRA cells were enriched by FACS. CDR3 length: 13 amino acids. Germline V lookup: CDR1 GTSNPN, CDR2 SVGIG (reference sequence). The V end lost 2 bases, the J end lost 6 bases, and 11 bases lay between the germline ends. On this clonotype itself: Antigen unknown.

The sequence came from a human donor with multiple sclerosis. The sequenced sample was CD4+ T cells from PBMCs. The chain carries TRBV30 and TRBJ2-1; unclear D gene. Here the CDR3 reads CAWSRITANEQFF. The CDR3 DNA is TGTGCCTGGAGTAGGATAACGGCCAATGAGCAGTTCTTC.